This T cell receptor beta chain was sequenced during a study of Ad26.COV2.S vaccination and SARS-CoV-2 variants. The study's findings and limits: Substantial response breadth was reportedly seen for spike-specific CD8+ and CD4+ T cells after vaccination.

In the case of this clone: Antigen: not known.

V was trimmed by 4 bases and J by 7 bases, leaving 19 bases between them. This CDR3 is built from 16 residues. The germline gives CDR1 MGHDK, CDR2 SYGVNS. Here immunoSEQ multiplex PCR was the method, and the copy in TCRdb shows in-frame clones only, minus some. Here the sample spans around 450,000 clones, approximately 87% being singletons. The treatment: roughly 20 received Ad26.COV2.S at low or high dose, single or two shots; several received placebo; per-sample allocation not given. At day 63 after the first vaccine or placebo injection, samples were drawn. Boston provided a donor who was an adult aged 18-55 years.

Sequencing used peripheral blood, obtained in a trial of Ad26.COV2.S vaccine versus placebo. This clonotype was sampled from a person aged 18 to 59 who received the Ad26.COV2.S COVID-19 vaccine or a placebo. V is TRBV25-1 and J is TRBJ1-4, with D unclear. CDR3 coding DNA: TGTGCCAGCAGTGGGCAACCTGGGCAGTCCTTTGAAAAACTGTTTTTT. Amino acids: CASSGQPGQSFEKLFF.